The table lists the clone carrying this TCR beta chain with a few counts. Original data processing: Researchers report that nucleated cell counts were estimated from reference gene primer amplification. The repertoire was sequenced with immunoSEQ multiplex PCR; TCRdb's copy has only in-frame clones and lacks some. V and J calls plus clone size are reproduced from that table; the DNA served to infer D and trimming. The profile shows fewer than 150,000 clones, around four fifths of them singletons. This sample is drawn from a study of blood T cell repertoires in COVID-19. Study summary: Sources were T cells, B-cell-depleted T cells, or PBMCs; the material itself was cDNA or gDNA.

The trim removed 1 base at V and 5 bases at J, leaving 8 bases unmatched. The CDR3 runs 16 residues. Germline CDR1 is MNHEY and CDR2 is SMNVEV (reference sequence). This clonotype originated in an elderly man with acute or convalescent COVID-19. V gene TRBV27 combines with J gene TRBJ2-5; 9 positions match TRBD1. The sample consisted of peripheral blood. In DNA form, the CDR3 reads TGTGCCAGCAGTTTATGGGGACAGGGTAGGGGGGAGACCCAGTACTTC. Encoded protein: CASSLWGQGRGETQYF.